This T cell receptor beta chain was identified in a study of prognosis after radiotherapy for stage I lung cancer. The ends were cut back, 2 bases at V and 0 bases at J, with 7 bases in the middle. In germline, CDR1 is MGHRA, CDR2 YSYEKL. There are 14 residues in the CDR3. Peripheral venous blood was drawn in roughly 6-milliliter volumes, with a draw taken at each of two separate time points. Findings and caveats of the study: Compared with a median of 10,088 beforehand, unique TCR clone counts dropped to almost 7,000 after stereotactic body radiation therapy. The study found lower Shannon entropy after stereotactic body radiation therapy in patients who developed distant metastases.

This clonotype was seen at least ten times. Its target is unknown. The study amplified the TCR beta CDR3 region from genomic DNA. This amplification was carried out by two rounds of multiplex PCR. Gene-specific TRBV and TRBJ primers were used in PCR round one. PCR proceeded to a second round, and that round used universal primers. Each CDR3 protein is one row after TCRdb ran MiXCR on the multiplex PCR reads. The sample has about 21,000 distinct CDR3 sequences, roughly 43% seen once. The receptor was derived from a donor aged 50 or older with non-small cell lung cancer. Specimen: PBMCs, collected before or after stereotactic body radiation therapy (not recorded which). V usage is TRBV4-1 and J usage is TRBJ2-5; D is ambiguous. Written as DNA, the CDR3 is TGCGCCAGCAGCCAATGGGAAAACCAAGAGACCCAGTACTTC. It codes for CASSQWENQETQYF.